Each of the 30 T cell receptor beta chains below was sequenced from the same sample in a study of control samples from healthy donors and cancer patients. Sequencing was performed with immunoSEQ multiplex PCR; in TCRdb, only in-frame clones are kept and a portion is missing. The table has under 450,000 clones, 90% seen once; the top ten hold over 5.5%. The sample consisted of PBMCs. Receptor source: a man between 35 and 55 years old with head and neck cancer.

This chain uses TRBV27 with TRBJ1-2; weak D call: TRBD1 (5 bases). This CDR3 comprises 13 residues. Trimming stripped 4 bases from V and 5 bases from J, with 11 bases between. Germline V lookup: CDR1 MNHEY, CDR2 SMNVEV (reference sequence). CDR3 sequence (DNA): TGTGCCAGCAGTTCCGCAGGGAATTATGGCTACACCTTC. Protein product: CASSSAGNYGYTF.

The CDR3 sequence: CASSQLGGREETQYF. CDR3 coding DNA: TGCGCCAGCTCCCAACTCGGGGGGCGCGAAGAGACCCAGTACTTC. The chain recombines TRBV5-1 with TRBJ2-5; D is possibly TRBD2 (7 bases). The germline V gene has CDR1 SGHRS and CDR2 YFSETQ. V lost 7 bases, J lost 3 bases, and 19 bases lay in between. The CDR3 sequence is 15 residues long.

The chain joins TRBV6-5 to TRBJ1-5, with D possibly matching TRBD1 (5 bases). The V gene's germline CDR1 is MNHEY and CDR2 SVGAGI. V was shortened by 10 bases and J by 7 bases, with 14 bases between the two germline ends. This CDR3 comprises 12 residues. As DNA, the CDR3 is TGTGCCACCGCTGGGGCCGGGCAGCCCCAGCATTTT. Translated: CATAGAGQPQHF.

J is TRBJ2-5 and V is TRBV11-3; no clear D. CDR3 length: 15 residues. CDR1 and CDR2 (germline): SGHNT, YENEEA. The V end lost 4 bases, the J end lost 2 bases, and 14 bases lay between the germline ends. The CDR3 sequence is CASSSTYGEQETQYF. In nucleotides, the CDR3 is TGTGCCAGCAGCTCCACTTATGGGGAACAAGAGACCCAGTACTTC.

CDR3 nucleotide sequence: TGTGCCAGCAGTGAAGGAGGGCAGACAGGGCTGGTTTTTGGCTACACCTTC. Amino acids: CASSEGGQTGLVFGYTF. The rearrangement joins TRBV6-1 to TRBJ1-2; 7 bases agree with TRBD1. The germline gives CDR1 MNHNS, CDR2 SASEGT. The V gene end was trimmed by 1 base and the J gene end by 7 bases; junction bases not matched to a gene: 15. CDR3 length: 17 amino acids.

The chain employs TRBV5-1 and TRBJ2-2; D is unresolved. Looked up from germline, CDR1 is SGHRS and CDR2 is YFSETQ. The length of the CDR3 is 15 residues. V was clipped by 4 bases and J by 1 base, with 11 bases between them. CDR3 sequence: CASSLSWVNTGELFF. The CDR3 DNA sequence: TGCGCCAGCAGCCTTTCCTGGGTGAACACCGGGGAGCTGTTTTTT.

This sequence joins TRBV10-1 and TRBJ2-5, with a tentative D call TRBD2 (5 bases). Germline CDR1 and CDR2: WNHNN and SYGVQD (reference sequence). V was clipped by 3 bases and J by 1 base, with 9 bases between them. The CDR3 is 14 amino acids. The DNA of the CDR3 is TGCGCCAGCAGTGAAGGCGGGCCCCAAGAGACCCAGTACTTC. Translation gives CASSEGGPQETQYF.

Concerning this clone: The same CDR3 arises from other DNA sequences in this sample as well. This chain's CDR3 is CASSSYNEQFF. In DNA, the CDR3 is TGTGCCAGTTCTTCCTACAATGAGCAGTTCTTC. The chain recombines TRBV2 with TRBJ2-1, with unresolved D. This CDR3 has 11 residues. Germline-derived CDR1 and CDR2 are SNHLY and FYNNEI. The V end was cut by 9 bases, the J end by 1 base, with 4 bases between.

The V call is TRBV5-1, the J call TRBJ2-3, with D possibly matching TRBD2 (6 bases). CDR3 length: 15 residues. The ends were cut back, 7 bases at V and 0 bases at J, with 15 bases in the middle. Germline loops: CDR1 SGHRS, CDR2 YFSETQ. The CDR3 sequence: CASEDPGTSTDTQYF. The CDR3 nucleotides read TGCGCCAGCGAAGACCCCGGGACTAGCACAGATACGCAGTATTTT.

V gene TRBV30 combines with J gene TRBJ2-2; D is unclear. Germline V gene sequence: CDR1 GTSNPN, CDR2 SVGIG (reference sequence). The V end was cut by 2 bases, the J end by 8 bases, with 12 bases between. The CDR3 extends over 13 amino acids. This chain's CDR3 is CAWSRPGDGELFF. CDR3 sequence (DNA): TGTGCCTGGAGTCGACCCGGCGATGGGGAGCTGTTTTTT.

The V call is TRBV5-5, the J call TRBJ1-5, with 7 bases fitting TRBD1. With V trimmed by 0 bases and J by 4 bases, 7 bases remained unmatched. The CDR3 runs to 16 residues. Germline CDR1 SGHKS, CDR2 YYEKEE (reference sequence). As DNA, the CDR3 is TGTGCCAGCAGCTTGGCTCTGGACAGGAGTAATCAGCCCCAGCATTTT. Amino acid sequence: CASSLALDRSNQPQHF.

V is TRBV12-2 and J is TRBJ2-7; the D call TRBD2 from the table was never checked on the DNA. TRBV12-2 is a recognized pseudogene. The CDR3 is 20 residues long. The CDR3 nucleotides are TGTGCAAGTCGCTTAGTTCCGGCGTTACCTATGGGGGGACGATCCTTCGAGCAGTACTTC. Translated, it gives CASRLVPALPMGGRSFEQYF.

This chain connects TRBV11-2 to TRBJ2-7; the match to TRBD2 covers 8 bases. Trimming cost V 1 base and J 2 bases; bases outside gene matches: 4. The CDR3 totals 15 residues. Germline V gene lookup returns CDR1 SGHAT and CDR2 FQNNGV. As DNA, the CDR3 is TGTGCCAGCAGCTTAGTCCGGGGGGGGCCCTACGAGCAGTACTTC. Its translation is CASSLVRGGPYEQYF.

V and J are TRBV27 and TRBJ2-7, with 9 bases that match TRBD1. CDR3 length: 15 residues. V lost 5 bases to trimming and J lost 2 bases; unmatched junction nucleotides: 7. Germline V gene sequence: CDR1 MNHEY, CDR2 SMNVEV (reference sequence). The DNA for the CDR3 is TGTGCCAGCAGTGCCCCGGGACAGGGTACCTACGAGCAGTACTTC. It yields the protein CASSAPGQGTYEQYF.

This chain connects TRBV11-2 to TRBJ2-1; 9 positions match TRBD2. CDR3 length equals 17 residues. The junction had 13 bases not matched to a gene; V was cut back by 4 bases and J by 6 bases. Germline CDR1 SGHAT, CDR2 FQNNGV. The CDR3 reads CASSSPPSGIVGNEQFF. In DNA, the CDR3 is TGTGCCAGCAGCTCACCCCCTAGCGGGATAGTGGGCAATGAGCAGTTCTTC.

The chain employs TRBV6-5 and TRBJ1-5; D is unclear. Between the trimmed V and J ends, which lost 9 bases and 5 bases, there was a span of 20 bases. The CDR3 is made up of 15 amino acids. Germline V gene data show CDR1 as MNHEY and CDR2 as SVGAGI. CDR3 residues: CASLFSSYGHQPQHF. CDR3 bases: TGTGCCAGTCTTTTTTCGTCTTACGGTCATCAGCCCCAGCATTTT.

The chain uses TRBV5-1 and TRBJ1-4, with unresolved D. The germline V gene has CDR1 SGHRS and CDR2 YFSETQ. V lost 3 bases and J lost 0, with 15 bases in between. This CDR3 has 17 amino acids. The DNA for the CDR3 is TGCGCCAGCAGCTCCTTAACCTCCACGGCAACTAATGAAAAACTGTTTTTT. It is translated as CASSSLTSTATNEKLFF. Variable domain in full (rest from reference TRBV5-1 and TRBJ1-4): KAGVTQTPRYLIKTRGQQVTLSCSPISGHRSVSWYQQTPGQGLQFLFEYFSETQRNKGNFPGRFSGRQFSNSRSEMNVSTLELGDSALYLCASSSLTSTATNEKLFFGSGTQLSVL.

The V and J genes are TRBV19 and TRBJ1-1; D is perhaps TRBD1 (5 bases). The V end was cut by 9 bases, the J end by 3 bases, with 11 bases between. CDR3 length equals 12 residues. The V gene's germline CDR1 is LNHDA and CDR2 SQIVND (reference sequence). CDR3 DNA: TGTGCCAGCCAGGGCTTAGACACTGAAGCTTTCTTT. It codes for CASQGLDTEAFF.

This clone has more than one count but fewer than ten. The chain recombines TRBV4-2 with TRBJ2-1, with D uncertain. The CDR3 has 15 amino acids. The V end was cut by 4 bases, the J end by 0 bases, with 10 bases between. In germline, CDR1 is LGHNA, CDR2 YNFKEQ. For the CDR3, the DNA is TGTGCCAGCAGCCCCCCCCCGGGCTCCTACAATGAGCAGTTCTTC. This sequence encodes CASSPPPGSYNEQFF.

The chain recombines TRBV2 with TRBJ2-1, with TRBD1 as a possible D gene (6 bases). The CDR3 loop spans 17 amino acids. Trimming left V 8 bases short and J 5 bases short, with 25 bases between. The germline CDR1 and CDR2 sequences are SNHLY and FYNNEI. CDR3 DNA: TGTGCCAGCCGGACTGTGTTGGAACAGGGTAGGCACAATGAGCAGTTCTTC. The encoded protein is CASRTVLEQGRHNEQFF.

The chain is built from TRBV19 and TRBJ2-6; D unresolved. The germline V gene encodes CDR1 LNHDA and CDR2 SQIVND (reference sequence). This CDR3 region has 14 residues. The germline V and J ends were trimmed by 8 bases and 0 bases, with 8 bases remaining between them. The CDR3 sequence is CASLDSSGANVLTF. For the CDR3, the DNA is TGTGCCAGTCTTGACTCCTCTGGGGCCAACGTCCTGACTTTC.

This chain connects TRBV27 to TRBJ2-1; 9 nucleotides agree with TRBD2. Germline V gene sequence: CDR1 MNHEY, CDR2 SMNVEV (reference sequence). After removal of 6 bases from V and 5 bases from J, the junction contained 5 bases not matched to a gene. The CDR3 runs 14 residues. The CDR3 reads CASSSRLADNEQFF. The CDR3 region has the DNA TGTGCCAGCAGCTCGCGACTAGCGGACAATGAGCAGTTCTTC.

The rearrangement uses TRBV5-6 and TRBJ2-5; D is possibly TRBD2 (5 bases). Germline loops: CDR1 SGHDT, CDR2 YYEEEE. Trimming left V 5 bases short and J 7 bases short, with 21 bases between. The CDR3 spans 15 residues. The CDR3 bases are TGTGCCAGCAGGGGCCCGGGAACGCCGGAAGGGACCCAGTACTTC. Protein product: CASRGPGTPEGTQYF. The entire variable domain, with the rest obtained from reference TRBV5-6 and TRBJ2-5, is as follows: DAGVTQSPTHLIKTRGQQVTLRCSPKSGHDTVSWYQQALGQGPQFIFQYYEEEERQRGNFPDRFSGHQFPNYSSELNVNALLLGDSALYLCASRGPGTPEGTQYFGPGTRLLVL.

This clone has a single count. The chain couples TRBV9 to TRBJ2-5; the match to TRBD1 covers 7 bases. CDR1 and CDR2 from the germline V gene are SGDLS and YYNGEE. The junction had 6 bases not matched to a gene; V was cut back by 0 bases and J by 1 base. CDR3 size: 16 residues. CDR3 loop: CASSVGGQNFQETQYF. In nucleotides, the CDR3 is TGTGCCAGCAGCGTAGGGGGACAGAATTTCCAAGAGACCCAGTACTTC.

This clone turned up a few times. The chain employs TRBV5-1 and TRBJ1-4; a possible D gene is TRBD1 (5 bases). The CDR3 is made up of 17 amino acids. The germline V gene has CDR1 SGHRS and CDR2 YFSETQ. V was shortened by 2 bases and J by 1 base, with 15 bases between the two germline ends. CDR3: CASSFGTQTETNEKLFF. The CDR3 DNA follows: TGCGCCAGCAGCTTCGGGACTCAGACAGAAACTAATGAAAAACTGTTTTTT. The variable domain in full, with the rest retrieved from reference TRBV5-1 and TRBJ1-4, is KAGVTQTPRYLIKTRGQQVTLSCSPISGHRSVSWYQQTPGQGLQFLFEYFSETQRNKGNFPGRFSGRQFSNSRSEMNVSTLELGDSALYLCASSFGTQTETNEKLFFGSGTQLSVL.

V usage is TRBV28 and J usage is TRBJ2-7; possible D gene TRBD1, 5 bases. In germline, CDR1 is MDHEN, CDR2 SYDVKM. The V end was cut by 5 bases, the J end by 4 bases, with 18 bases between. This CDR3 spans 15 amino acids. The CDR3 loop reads CASSPRQLPPYEQYF. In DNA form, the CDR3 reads TGTGCCAGCAGTCCGAGACAGCTACCTCCTTACGAGCAGTACTTC.

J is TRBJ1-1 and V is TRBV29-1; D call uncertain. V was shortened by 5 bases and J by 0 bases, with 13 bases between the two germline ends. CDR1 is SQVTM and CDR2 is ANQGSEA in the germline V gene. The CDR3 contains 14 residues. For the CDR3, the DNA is TGCAGCGTTCTATCGACAATTATGAACACTGAAGCTTTCTTT. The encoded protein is CSVLSTIMNTEAFF.

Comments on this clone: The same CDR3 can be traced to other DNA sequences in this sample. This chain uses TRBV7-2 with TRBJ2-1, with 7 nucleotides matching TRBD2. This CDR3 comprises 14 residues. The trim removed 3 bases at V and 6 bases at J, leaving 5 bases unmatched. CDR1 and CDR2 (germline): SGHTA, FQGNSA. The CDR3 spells CASSLAGARNEQFF. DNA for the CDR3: TGTGCCAGCAGCTTGGCGGGAGCCCGCAATGAGCAGTTCTTC.

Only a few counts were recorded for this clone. CDR3 nucleotide sequence: TGTGCCAGCAGAGGAGACGGGGACAATTCACCCCTCCACTTT. It specifies CASRGDGDNSPLHF. The genes are TRBV6-4 and TRBJ1-6, with D possibly matching TRBD1 (5 bases). The ends were cut back, 6 bases at V and 7 bases at J, with 13 bases in the middle. The germline gives CDR1 MRHNA, CDR2 SNTAGT. This CDR3 is 14 amino acids long.

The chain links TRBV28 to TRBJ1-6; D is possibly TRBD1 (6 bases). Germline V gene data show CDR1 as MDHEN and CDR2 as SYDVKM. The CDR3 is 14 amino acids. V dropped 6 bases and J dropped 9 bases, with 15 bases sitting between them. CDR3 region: CASSSDRDISPLHF. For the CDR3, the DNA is TGTGCCAGCAGCTCGGATCGGGACATTTCACCCCTCCACTTT.